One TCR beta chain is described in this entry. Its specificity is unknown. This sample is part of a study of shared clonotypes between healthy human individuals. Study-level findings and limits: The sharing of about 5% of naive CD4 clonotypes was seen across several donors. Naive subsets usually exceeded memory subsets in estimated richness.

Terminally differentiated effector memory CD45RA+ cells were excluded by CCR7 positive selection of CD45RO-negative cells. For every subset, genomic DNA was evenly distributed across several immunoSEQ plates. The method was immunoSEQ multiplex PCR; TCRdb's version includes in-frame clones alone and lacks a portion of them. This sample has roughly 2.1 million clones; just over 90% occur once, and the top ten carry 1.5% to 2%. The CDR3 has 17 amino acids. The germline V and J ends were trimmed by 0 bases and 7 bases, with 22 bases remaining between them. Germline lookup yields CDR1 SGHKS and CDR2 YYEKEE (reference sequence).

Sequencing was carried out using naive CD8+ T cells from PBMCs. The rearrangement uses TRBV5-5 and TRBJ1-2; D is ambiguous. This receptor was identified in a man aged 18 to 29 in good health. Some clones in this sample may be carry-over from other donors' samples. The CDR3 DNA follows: TGTGCCAGCAGCTTGGCCAGTCGTGGGGTGGAAGTGAGTGGCTACACCTTC. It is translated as CASSLASRGVEVSGYTF.